One and the same sample provided the 13 T cell receptor beta chains below, sequenced in a study of cytomegalovirus exposure and HLA in healthy donors. PCR involved 60 Vbeta and 13 Jbeta primers. Sequencing was performed with immunoSEQ multiplex PCR; in TCRdb, only in-frame clones are kept and a portion is missing. The sample shows fewer than 200,000 clones, less than 90% of them seen only once. Sequencing used PBMCs. The receptors were gathered from a girl under three years old in good health and CMV-seronegative.

The rearrangement joins TRBV29-1 to TRBJ2-1; 9 nucleotides align to TRBD2. The CDR3 runs to 16 residues. The V gene's germline CDR1 is SQVTM and CDR2 ANQGSEA. Trimming at V came to 7 bases and at J to 8 bases, leaving 18 bases not matched to a gene. This CDR3 reads CSAIAWGASGVDEQFF. The CDR3 DNA reads TGCAGCGCTATAGCGTGGGGCGCTAGCGGGGTGGATGAGCAGTTCTTC.

J is TRBJ2-2 and V is TRBV7-6; 10 positions agree with TRBD2. The germline gives CDR1 SGHVS, CDR2 FNYEAQ. With 3 bases clipped from V and 4 bases from J, the junction kept 5 bases outside the gene matches. This CDR3 is 16 amino acids long. The CDR3 loop is CASSLIPSGGTGELFF. The CDR3 region has the DNA TGTGCCAGCAGCTTGATCCCTAGCGGGGGCACCGGGGAGCTGTTTTTT.

J is TRBJ2-2 and V is TRBV5-1, with a possible D match to TRBD1 (5 bases). Germline V gene lookup returns CDR1 SGHRS and CDR2 YFSETQ. The length of the CDR3 is 15 residues. The V and J ends lost 2 bases and 1 base respectively, with 9 bases between them. The CDR3 DNA follows: TGCGCCAGCAGCTTAGACAGTGGGAACACCGGGGAGCTGTTTTTT. It yields the protein CASSLDSGNTGELFF.

The CDR3: CASSPTGSYEQYF. In DNA form, the CDR3 reads TGCGCCAGCAGCCCCACAGGGTCCTACGAGCAGTACTTC. The J gene is TRBJ2-7, the V gene TRBV5-1; D is perhaps TRBD1 (6 bases). The CDR3 runs to 13 residues. The V gene's germline CDR1 is SGHRS and CDR2 YFSETQ. Trimming stripped 4 bases from V and 1 base from J, with 9 bases between.

The CDR3 sequence is CASSATGTGTNIQYF. The CDR3 region has the DNA TGTGCCAGTAGTGCCACCGGGACAGGGACAAACATTCAGTACTTC. The genes are TRBV19 and TRBJ2-4; TRBD1 matches 9 bases. The CDR3 is 15 residues long. Trimming took 5 bases from V and 6 from J; bases not matched to a gene: 8. CDR1 LNHDA and CDR2 SQIVND come from the germline V gene (reference sequence).

The chain carries TRBV14 and TRBJ1-1, with 8 bases lining up with TRBD1. Germline trimming cut 0 bases from V and 2 bases from J; bases unmatched to any gene: 11. Germline CDR1 is SGHDN and CDR2 is FVKESK. There are 18 residues in the CDR3. The CDR3: CASSQDPRGQGVNTEAFF. CDR3 DNA: TGTGCCAGCAGCCAAGACCCTCGCGGACAGGGAGTCAACACTGAAGCTTTCTTT. The full variable domain, with the rest looked up from reference TRBV14 and TRBJ1-1, is EAGVTQFPSHSVIEKGQTVTLRCDPISGHDNLYWYRRVMGKEIKFLLHFVKESKQDESGMPNNRFLAERTGGTYSTLKVQPAELEDSGVYFCASSQDPRGQGVNTEAFFGQGTRLTVV.

The gene calls are TRBV27 and TRBJ2-7; the D gene is possibly TRBD2 (6 bases). This CDR3 has 13 amino acids. Germline loops: CDR1 MNHEY, CDR2 SMNVEV (reference sequence). V lost 3 bases, J lost 7 bases, and 13 bases lay in between. The CDR3 region has the DNA TGTGCCAGCAGTTTTGGACGGGAGCGGGAGCAGTACTTC. Translated, it gives CASSFGREREQYF.

This rearrangement joins TRBV10-3 to TRBJ2-7, with 9 nucleotides matching TRBD1. The CDR3 contains 15 residues. Losses at the gene ends were 1 base for V and 3 bases for J; bases not matched to a gene: 4. Germline lookup yields CDR1 ENHRY and CDR2 SYGVKD. CDR3 sequence: CAISEWDRAVYEQYF. CDR3 DNA: TGTGCCATCAGTGAGTGGGACAGGGCCGTCTACGAGCAGTACTTC.

The chain is built from TRBV30 and TRBJ1-3; no clear D. With 0 bases removed from V and 3 bases from J, the gap between germline ends came to 6 bases. This CDR3 is built from 13 residues. Germline CDR1 GTSNPN, CDR2 SVGIG (reference sequence). The CDR3 DNA is TGTGCCTGGAGTGTGGGCAATGGAAACACCATATATTTT. It yields the protein CAWSVGNGNTIYF.

The chain combines TRBV6-6 with TRBJ2-1, with 8 bases fitting TRBD1. The V segment lost 0 bases and the J segment 6 bases; nucleotides outside the gene matches: 1. The CDR3 consists of 14 residues. CDR1 and CDR2 (germline): MNHNY, SVGAGI (reference sequence). CDR3 loop: CASSYSTGVNEQFF. The CDR3 DNA reads as TGTGCCAGCAGTTACTCGACAGGGGTCAATGAGCAGTTCTTC.

This chain connects TRBV9 to TRBJ2-7; D is unclear. The CDR3 sequence is 15 residues long. Trimming took 0 bases from V and 0 from J, leaving 10 bases between them. Germline-derived CDR1 and CDR2 are SGDLS and YYNGEE. The CDR3 protein is CASSVGPGYSYEQYF. The CDR3 coding sequence is TGTGCCAGCAGCGTAGGTCCAGGTTACTCCTACGAGCAGTACTTC.

J is TRBJ2-5 and V is TRBV18; maybe TRBD2 (5 bases). CDR1 is KGHSH, CDR2 LQKENI, per germline. The CDR3 contains 14 residues. V was pared by 5 bases and J by 1 base, with 11 bases between. The DNA for the CDR3 is TGTGCCAGCTCATCGGGAATAGGCCAAGAGACCCAGTACTTC. The encoded protein is CASSSGIGQETQYF.

The chain combines TRBV2 with TRBJ2-1; D might be TRBD2 (6 bases). CDR3 size: 13 residues. The germline gives CDR1 SNHLY, CDR2 FYNNEI. Trimming took 6 bases from V and 10 from J, leaving 16 bases between them. In DNA, the CDR3 is TGTGCCAGCAGGGATGGGACTTTTAGCGAGCAGTTCTTC. Amino acid sequence: CASRDGTFSEQFF. The full variable domain, rest sourced from reference TRBV2 and TRBJ2-1, is EPEVTQTPSHQVTQMGQEVILRCVPISNHLYFYWYRQILGQKVEFLVSFYNNEISEKSEIFDDQFSVERPDGSNFTLKIRSTKLEDSAMYFCASRDGTFSEQFFGPGTRLTVL.